This T cell receptor beta chain was documented in a study of shared clonotypes between healthy human individuals. Findings and caveats of the study: Naive subsets typically showed greater estimated richness than memory subsets. Some clonotypes were shared by all four sorted-subset donors, while others were not shared. The non-shared ones had lower generation probabilities than the shared ones.

Measured with immunoSEQ multiplex PCR; TCRdb has only the in-frame clones, and not every one. The sample shows about 2.5 million clones, around 92% of them seen only once. Researchers partitioned CD4+ cells into CD45RA+ naive and CD45RA-negative memory subsets. Remarks on this clone: The antigen remains unidentified.

The CDR3 is made up of 16 amino acids. In germline, CDR1 is MDHEN, CDR2 SYDVKM. Trimming left V 8 bases short and J 1 base short, with 18 bases between. The rearrangement links TRBV28 to TRBJ1-5; possibly TRBD1 for D (6 bases). Sequenced: naive CD4+ T cells from PBMCs. Sample subset: CD45RA+ positively selected. The TCR originated in a young man in good health. Some clones in this sample may be carry-over from other donors' samples. The CDR3 DNA is TGTGCCAGCGTCTCTCCCCCGGGGGGCAGCAATCAGCCCCAGCATTTT. Its protein is CASVSPPGGSNQPQHF.